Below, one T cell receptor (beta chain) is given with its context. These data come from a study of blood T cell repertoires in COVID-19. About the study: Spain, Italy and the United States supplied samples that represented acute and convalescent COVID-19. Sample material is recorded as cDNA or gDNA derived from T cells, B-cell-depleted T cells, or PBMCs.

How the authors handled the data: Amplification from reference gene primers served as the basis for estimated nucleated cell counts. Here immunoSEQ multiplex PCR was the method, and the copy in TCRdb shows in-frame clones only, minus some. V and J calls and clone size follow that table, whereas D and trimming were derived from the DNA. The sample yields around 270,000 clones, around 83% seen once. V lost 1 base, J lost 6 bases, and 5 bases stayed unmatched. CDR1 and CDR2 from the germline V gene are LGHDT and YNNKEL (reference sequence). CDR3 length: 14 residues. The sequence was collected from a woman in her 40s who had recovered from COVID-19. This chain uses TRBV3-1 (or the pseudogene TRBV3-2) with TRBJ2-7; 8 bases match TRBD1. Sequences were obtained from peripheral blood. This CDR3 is CASSQGTGIAEQYF. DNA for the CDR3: TGTGCCAGCAGCCAAGGGACAGGGATCGCCGAGCAGTACTTC.